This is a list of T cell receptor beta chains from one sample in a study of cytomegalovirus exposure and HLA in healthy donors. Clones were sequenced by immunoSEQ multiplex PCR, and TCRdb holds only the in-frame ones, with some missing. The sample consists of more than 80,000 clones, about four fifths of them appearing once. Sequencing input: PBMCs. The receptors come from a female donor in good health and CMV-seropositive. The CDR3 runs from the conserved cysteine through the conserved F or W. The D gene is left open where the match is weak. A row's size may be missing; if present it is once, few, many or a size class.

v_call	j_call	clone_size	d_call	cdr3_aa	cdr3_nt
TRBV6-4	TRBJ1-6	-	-	CASSEGGAGVTPLHF	TGTGCCAGCAGTGAAGGGGGTGCAGGGGTAACACCCCTCCACTTT
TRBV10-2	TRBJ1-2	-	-	CASSRDKDNYGYTF	TGCGCCAGCAGTAGGGACAAAGACAACTATGGCTACACCTTC
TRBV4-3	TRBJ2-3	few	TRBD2	CASSQQAGAVDTQYF	TGCGCCAGCAGCCAACAAGCGGGAGCTGTAGATACGCAGTATTTT
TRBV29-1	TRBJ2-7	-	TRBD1	CSVETYGQGGSYEQYF	TGCAGCGTTGAAACCTACGGACAGGGTGGATCCTACGAGCAGTACTTC
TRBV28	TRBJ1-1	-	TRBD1	CASSSTGWTVAFF	TGTGCCAGCAGTTCGACAGGGTGGACTGTGGCTTTCTTT
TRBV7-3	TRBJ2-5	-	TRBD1	CASRIGTAQETQYF	TGTGCCAGCAGGATCGGGACAGCACAAGAGACCCAGTACTTC
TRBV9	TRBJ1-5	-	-	CASSEGGDYSNQPQHF	TGTGCCAGCAGCGAGGGGGGGGACTATAGCAATCAGCCCCAGCATTTT
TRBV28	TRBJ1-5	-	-	CATAHRGVSNQPQHF	TGTGCCACCGCACATCGAGGTGTGAGCAATCAGCCCCAGCATTTT
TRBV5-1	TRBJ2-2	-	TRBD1	CASSADRGLPGELFF	TGCGCCAGCTCAGCCGACAGGGGATTACCCGGGGAGCTGTTTTTT
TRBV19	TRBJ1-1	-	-	CASSPTLGDTEAFF	TGTGCCAGTAGTCCCACCCTCGGGGACACTGAAGCTTTCTTT
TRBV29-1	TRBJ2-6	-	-	CSVEDARTANVLTF	TGCAGCGTTGAAGACGCAAGGACTGCCAACGTCCTGACTTTC
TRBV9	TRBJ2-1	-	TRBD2	CASSKGLAGEGDEQFF	TGTGCCAGCAGTAAGGGACTAGCGGGAGAGGGAGATGAGCAGTTCTTC
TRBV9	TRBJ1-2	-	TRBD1	CASSSRTGGGYGYTF	TGTGCCAGCAGCTCCCGGACAGGGGGTGGCTATGGCTACACCTTC
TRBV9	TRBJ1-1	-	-	CASSVEGGAGEAFF	TGTGCCAGCAGCGTAGAGGGCGGGGCGGGTGAAGCTTTCTTT
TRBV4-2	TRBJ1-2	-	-	CASSYQGTLPYGYTF	TGTGCCAGCAGCTATCAGGGTACCCTCCCCTATGGCTACACCTTC
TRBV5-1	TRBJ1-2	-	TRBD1	CASSPMGLGGGYTF	TGCGCCAGCAGCCCGATGGGTCTAGGGGGCGGCTACACCTTC
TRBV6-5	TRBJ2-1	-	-	CASSYSSGGSYNEQFF	TGTGCCAGCAGTTACTCGAGCGGAGGCTCCTACAATGAGCAGTTCTTC
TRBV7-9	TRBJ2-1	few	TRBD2	CASSPWTSGVSNEQFF	TGTGCCAGCAGCCCCTGGACTAGCGGTGTATCCAATGAGCAGTTCTTC
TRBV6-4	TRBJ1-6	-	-	CASSDGQESPLHF	TGTGCCAGCAGTGACGGCCAGGAATCACCCCTCCACTTT
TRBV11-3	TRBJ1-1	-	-	CASSYRVGTEAFF	TGTGCCAGCAGCTACAGGGTGGGTACTGAAGCTTTCTTT
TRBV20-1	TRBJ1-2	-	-	CSARGGGSYTF	TGCAGTGCTAGAGGGGGAGGTTCCTACACCTTC
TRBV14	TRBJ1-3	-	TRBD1	CASSPLGQGKNTIYF	TGTGCCAGCAGCCCCTTGGGACAGGGGAAAAACACCATATATTTT
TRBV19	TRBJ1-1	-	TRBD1	CASSLQGLNTEAFF	TGTGCCAGTAGTCTACAGGGGTTGAACACTGAAGCTTTTTTT
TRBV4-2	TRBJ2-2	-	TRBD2	CASSHTETSGLPGELFF	TGTGCCAGCAGCCACACCGAGACTAGCGGATTGCCCGGGGAGCTGTTTTTT